A single sample gave rise to the 21 T cell receptor beta chains below, sequenced in a study of OX40 agonist ivuxolimab in advanced cancers. Profiling relied on immunoSEQ multiplex PCR, and the TCRdb table lists in-frame clones only, not all of them. The table records approximately 70,000 clones, about 83% of them present only once. The sample here was CD4+ or CD8+ T cells sorted from blood, taken in a trial of the OX40 agonist ivuxolimab. The receptor source for this set is an adult with an advanced solid tumor such as melanoma, head and neck, liver or kidney cancer.

The chain carries TRBV19 and TRBJ2-3, with 11 bases matching TRBD1. The CDR3 runs 16 residues. Unmatched junction bases numbered 4, after V lost 0 bases and J lost 5 bases. The V gene's germline CDR1 is LNHDA and CDR2 SQIVND (reference sequence). The CDR3 is CASSIDGQGARDTQYF. The DNA for the CDR3 is TGTGCCAGTAGTATAGACGGACAGGGGGCGCGAGATACGCAGTATTTT.

The gene calls are TRBV30 and TRBJ1-4, with no clear D. The CDR3 loop spans 15 amino acids. The germline V gene has CDR1 GTSNPN and CDR2 SVGIG (reference sequence). The V gene lost 0 bases and the J gene lost 0 bases, with 8 bases spanning the gap. CDR3 nucleotide sequence: TGTGCCTGGAGTGTAAGGTCAGCAACTAATGAAAAACTGTTTTTT. Protein sequence: CAWSVRSATNEKLFF.

The table lists this clone with a few counts. The chain combines TRBV6-1 with TRBJ2-2, with 7 bases matching TRBD1. The CDR3 has 14 residues. Trimming took 4 bases from V and 6 from J; bases not matched to a gene: 5. Germline CDR1 is MNHNS and CDR2 is SASEGT. The CDR3 spells CASSVRQGAGELFF. DNA of the CDR3: TGTGCCAGCAGTGTCCGACAGGGCGCCGGGGAGCTGTTTTTT.

This chain uses TRBV5-1 with TRBJ2-3; D call uncertain. CDR1 is SGHRS, CDR2 YFSETQ, per germline. V dropped 7 bases and J dropped 8 bases, with 14 bases sitting between them. This CDR3 has 12 amino acids. The CDR3 here is CASSMSGTTQYF. The CDR3 DNA reads TGCGCCAGCTCAATGTCCGGAACTACGCAGTATTTT.

This sequence joins TRBV7-2 and TRBJ1-4; perhaps TRBD1 as D (5 bases). The V gene lost 5 bases and the J gene lost 3 bases, with 10 bases spanning the gap. Germline V gives CDR1 SGHTA, CDR2 FQGNSA. The CDR3 sequence is 14 residues long. The CDR3 protein is CASSGGNANEKLFF. The DNA for the CDR3 is TGTGCCAGCAGCGGGGGTAACGCTAATGAAAAACTGTTTTTT.

The CDR3 DNA reads TGTGCCAGCAGGTATGACAGTACGTCTAGCACAGATACGCAGTATTTT. Translated, it gives CASRYDSTSSTDTQYF. The chain carries TRBV7-2 and TRBJ2-3, with D tentatively TRBD1 (5 bases). Germline V gene lookup returns CDR1 SGHTA and CDR2 FQGNSA. This CDR3 spans 16 amino acids. V was cut by 6 bases and J by 0 bases, with 16 bases left in between.

This clone was found once. This sequence joins TRBV19 and TRBJ2-3, with TRBD2 matching 8 bases. V gave up 5 bases and J gave up 8 bases; unmatched junction bases: 6. Germline CDR1 reads LNHDA; CDR2 reads SQIVND (reference sequence). CDR3 length: 13 amino acids. CDR3 nucleotide sequence: TGTGCCAGTAGTCTCCGGGGGGGCCCTACGCAGTATTTT. Protein: CASSLRGGPTQYF.

The CDR3 spells CASSLAFPGYTF. The CDR3 coding sequence is TGTGCCAGCAGTTTAGCGTTTCCGGGCTACACCTTC. This rearrangement joins TRBV28 to TRBJ1-2; D not certain. Trimming removed 2 bases from V and 8 bases from J, with 9 bases in between. Looked up from germline, CDR1 is MDHEN and CDR2 is SYDVKM. The CDR3 sequence is 12 residues long.

The rearrangement links TRBV30 to TRBJ2-3, with D uncertain. The germline V gene encodes CDR1 GTSNPN and CDR2 SVGIG (reference sequence). Trimming shortened V by 0 bases and J by 2 bases, and 9 bases separated the two germline ends. The CDR3 has 14 amino acids. CDR3 protein: CAWSVRANTDTQYF. The DNA for the CDR3 is TGTGCCTGGAGTGTACGAGCGAACACAGATACGCAGTATTTT.

This clone was counted a single time. In DNA form, the CDR3 reads TGTGCCAGCTCACCGCCTTGGGGGGAGTGGGAGACCCAGTACTTC. Translated: CASSPPWGEWETQYF. The chain links TRBV18 to TRBJ2-5, with D possibly being TRBD2 (6 bases). This CDR3 spans 15 amino acids. The V end was cut by 3 bases, the J end by 5 bases, with 16 bases between. Per the germline V gene, CDR1 is KGHSH and CDR2 is LQKENI.

The chain joins TRBV5-1 to TRBJ1-1, with TRBD1 as a possible D gene (5 bases). Germline CDR1 is SGHRS and CDR2 is YFSETQ. Trimming took 4 bases from V and 5 from J, leaving 12 bases between them. CDR3 size: 13 residues. The chain's CDR3 is CASSGGGFTEAFF. CDR3 DNA sequence: TGCGCCAGCAGCGGGGGAGGGTTTACTGAAGCTTTCTTT.

The chain is built from TRBV29-1 and TRBJ1-2; perhaps TRBD1 as D (6 bases). V dropped 4 bases and J dropped 1 base, with 7 bases sitting between them. CDR3 length: 12 residues. Germline V lookup: CDR1 SQVTM, CDR2 ANQGSEA. This CDR3 reads CSVVDSNYGYTF. CDR3 in DNA: TGCAGCGTTGTGGACAGTAACTATGGCTACACCTTC.

The chain combines TRBV25-1 with TRBJ1-2, with D perhaps TRBD1 (6 bases). V lost 6 bases, J lost 7 bases, and 12 bases lay in between. The germline V gene encodes CDR1 MGHDK and CDR2 SYGVNS. The CDR3 has 12 residues. In nucleotides, the CDR3 is TGTGCCAGCAGGAACAGGGAAGGTGGCTACACCTTC. It specifies CASRNREGGYTF.

The V and J genes are TRBV7-9 and TRBJ2-7; 10 bases line up with TRBD1. The CDR3 loop spans 14 amino acids. Trimming cost V 4 bases and J 5 bases; bases outside gene matches: 5. Germline values: CDR1 SEHNR, CDR2 FQNEAQ (reference sequence). Here the CDR3 reads CASSSGQGSDEQYF. The CDR3 nucleotides are TGTGCCAGCAGCTCGGGACAGGGGTCCGACGAGCAGTACTTC.

The J gene is TRBJ1-6, the V gene TRBV2, with 10 nucleotides matching TRBD1. V lost 4 bases to trimming and J lost 10 bases; unmatched junction nucleotides: 4. Germline-derived CDR1 and CDR2 are SNHLY and FYNNEI. The CDR3 consists of 14 residues. The CDR3 spells CASSVGTGASPLHF. DNA for the CDR3: TGTGCCAGCAGTGTAGGGACAGGGGCATCACCCCTCCACTTT.

The CDR3 sequence is CASSFGALGGETQYF. CDR3 DNA: TGTGCCAGCAGCTTCGGGGCACTGGGGGGAGAGACCCAGTACTTC. This sequence joins TRBV5-4 and TRBJ2-5; D is perhaps TRBD2 (6 bases). V lost 2 bases and J 4 bases, leaving 15 bases between the germline ends. From germline, CDR1 is SGHNT and CDR2 YYREEE (reference sequence). This CDR3 region has 15 residues.

The chain employs TRBV13 and TRBJ1-2; 9 bases line up with TRBD1. CDR3 length equals 16 residues. Germline values: CDR1 PRHDT, CDR2 FYEKMQ (reference sequence). V shed 6 bases, J shed 1 base, and the junction held 9 bases outside the gene matches. CDR3 nucleotide sequence: TGTGCCAGCAGACGACAGGGGGGAGGCTTTAACTATGGCTACACCTTC. Amino acid sequence: CASRRQGGGFNYGYTF.

This chain uses TRBV5-4 with TRBJ1-2; D is perhaps TRBD1 (6 bases). Trimming took 0 bases from V and 4 from J, leaving 16 bases between them. Germline loops: CDR1 SGHNT, CDR2 YYREEE (reference sequence). The CDR3 sequence is 16 residues long. The DNA for the CDR3 is TGTGCCAGCAGCTTGGGTGGGGGCGCCAGGGGCTATGGCTACACCTTC. Its translation: CASSLGGGARGYGYTF.

This clone was recorded a few times. The V call is TRBV7-8, the J call TRBJ2-7; maybe TRBD1 (5 bases). The CDR3 spans 12 residues. The V gene's germline CDR1 is SGHVS and CDR2 FQNEAQ. Trimming stripped 1 base from V and 5 bases from J, with 6 bases between. CDR3 sequence reads: CASSLDRNEQYF. The CDR3 DNA follows: TGTGCCAGCAGCTTAGACAGGAACGAGCAGTACTTC.

The V gene is TRBV6-6, the J gene TRBJ2-1; D might be TRBD2 (5 bases). V dropped 8 bases and J dropped 10 bases, with 18 bases sitting between them. The length of the CDR3 is 13 residues. Germline lookup yields CDR1 MNHNY and CDR2 SVGAGI (reference sequence). DNA of the CDR3: TGTGCCAGCGGGTACCGGGGTCTCGGAGAGCAGTTCTTC. It is translated as CASGYRGLGEQFF.

The chain uses TRBV18 and TRBJ2-2; no reliable D call. V was pared by 0 bases and J by 0 bases, with 8 bases between. Germline CDR1 is KGHSH and CDR2 is LQKENI. CDR3 length equals 16 residues. CDR3 nucleotides: TGTGCCAGCTCACCACCCATACTTGCGAACACCGGGGAGCTGTTTTTT. It translates to CASSPPILANTGELFF.